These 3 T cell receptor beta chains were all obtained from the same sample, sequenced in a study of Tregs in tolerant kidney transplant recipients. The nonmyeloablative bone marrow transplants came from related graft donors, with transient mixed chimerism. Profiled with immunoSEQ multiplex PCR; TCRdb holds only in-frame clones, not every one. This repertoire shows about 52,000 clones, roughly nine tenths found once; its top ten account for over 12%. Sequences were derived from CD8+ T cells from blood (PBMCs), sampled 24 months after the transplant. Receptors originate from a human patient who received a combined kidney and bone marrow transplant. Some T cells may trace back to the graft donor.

CDR3 DNA sequence: TGTGCCACTGGATCTCGACAGGGCCTGAACACCGGGGAGCTGTTTTTT. This gives the protein CATGSRQGLNTGELFF. The chain joins TRBV15 to TRBJ2-2, with TRBD1 matching 7 bases. From germline, CDR1 is LNHNV and CDR2 YYDKDF (reference sequence). Trimming at V came to 9 bases and at J to 1 base, leaving 11 bases not matched to a gene. The CDR3 contains 16 residues.

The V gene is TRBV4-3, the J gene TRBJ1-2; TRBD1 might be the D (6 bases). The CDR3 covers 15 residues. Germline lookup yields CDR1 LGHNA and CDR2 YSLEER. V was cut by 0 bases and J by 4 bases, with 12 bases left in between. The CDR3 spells CASSQERGGGYGYTF. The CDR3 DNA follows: TGCGCCAGCAGCCAAGAAAGGGGGGGCGGCTATGGCTACACCTTC.

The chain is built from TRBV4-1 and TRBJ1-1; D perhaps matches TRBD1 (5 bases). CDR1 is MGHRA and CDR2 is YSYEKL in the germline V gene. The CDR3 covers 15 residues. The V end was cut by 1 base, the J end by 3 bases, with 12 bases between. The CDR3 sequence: CASSQVFSGDTEAFF. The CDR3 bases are TGCGCCAGCAGCCAAGTTTTCTCGGGGGACACTGAAGCTTTCTTT.